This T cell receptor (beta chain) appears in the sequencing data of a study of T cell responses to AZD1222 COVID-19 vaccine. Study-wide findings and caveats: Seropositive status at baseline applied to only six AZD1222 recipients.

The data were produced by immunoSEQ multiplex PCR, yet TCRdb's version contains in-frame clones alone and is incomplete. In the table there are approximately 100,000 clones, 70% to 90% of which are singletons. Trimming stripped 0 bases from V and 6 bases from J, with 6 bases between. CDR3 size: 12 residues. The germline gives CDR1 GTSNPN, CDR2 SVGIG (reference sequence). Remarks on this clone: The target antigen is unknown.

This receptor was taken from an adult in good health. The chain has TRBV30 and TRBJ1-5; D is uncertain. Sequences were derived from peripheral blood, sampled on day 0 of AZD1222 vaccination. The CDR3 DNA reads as TGTGCCTGGAGTGTTGGTTCTCAGCCCCAGCATTTT. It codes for CAWSVGSQPQHF.